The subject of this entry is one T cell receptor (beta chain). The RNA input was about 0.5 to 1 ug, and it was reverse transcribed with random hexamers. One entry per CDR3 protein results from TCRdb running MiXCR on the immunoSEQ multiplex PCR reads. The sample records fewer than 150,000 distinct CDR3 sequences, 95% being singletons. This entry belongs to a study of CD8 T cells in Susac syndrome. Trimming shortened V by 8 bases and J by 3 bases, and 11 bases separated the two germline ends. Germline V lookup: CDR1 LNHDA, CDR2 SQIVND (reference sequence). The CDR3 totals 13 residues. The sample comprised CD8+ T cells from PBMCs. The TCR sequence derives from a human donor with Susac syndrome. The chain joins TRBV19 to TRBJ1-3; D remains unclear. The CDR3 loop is CASGFGNGNTIYF. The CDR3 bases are TGTGCCAGTGGTTTCGGTAATGGAAACACCATATATTTT. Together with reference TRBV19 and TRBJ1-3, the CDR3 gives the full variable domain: DGGITQSPKYLFRKEGQNVTLSCEQNLNHDAMYWYRQDPGQGLRLIYYSQIVNDFQKGDIAEGYSVSREKKESFPLTVTSAQKNPTAFYLCASGFGNGNTIYFGEGSWLTVV.